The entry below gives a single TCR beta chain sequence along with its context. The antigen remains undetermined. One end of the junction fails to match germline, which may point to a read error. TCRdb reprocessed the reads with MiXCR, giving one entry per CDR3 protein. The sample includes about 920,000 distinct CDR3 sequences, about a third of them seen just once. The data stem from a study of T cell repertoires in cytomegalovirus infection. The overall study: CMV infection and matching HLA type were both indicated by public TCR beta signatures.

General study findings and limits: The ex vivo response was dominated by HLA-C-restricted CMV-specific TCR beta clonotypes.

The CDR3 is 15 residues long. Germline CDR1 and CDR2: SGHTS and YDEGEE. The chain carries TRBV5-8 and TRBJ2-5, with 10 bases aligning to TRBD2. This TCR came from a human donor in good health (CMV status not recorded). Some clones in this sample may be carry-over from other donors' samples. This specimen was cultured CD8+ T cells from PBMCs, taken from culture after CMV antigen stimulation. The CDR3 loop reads CVSSHSGGQGETQYF. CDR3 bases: TGTGTCAGCAGCCATAGCGGGGGGCAAGGAGAGACCCAGTACTTC.